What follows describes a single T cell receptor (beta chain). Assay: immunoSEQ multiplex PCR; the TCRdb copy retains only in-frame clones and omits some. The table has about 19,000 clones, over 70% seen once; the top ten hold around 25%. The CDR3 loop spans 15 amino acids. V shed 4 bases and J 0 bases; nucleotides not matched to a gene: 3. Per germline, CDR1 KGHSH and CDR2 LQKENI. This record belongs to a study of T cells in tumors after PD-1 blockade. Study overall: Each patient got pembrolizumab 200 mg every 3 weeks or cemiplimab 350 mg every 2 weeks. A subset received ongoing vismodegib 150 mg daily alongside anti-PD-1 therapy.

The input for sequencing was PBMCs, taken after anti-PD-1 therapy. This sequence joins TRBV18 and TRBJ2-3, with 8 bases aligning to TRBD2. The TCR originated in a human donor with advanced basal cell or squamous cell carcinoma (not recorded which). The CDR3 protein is CASSHSGASTDTQYF. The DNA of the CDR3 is TGTGCCAGCTCACATAGCGGGGCGAGCACAGATACGCAGTATTTT.